Below, 25 T cell receptor beta chains from the same sample are listed, as sequenced in a study of shared T cell receptors in the human thymus. Profiled with immunoSEQ multiplex PCR; TCRdb holds only in-frame clones, not every one. The repertoire holds hundreds of thousands of clones, with approximately 87% as singletons. A further study also used this sample, focusing on human thymus T cells.

The sequencing sample was made of thymocytes. The receptors were gathered from a boy younger than two with a congenital heart defect.

This clone was counted only a few times. V is TRBV19 and J is TRBJ1-4; possible D gene TRBD1, 6 bases. This CDR3 is built from 13 residues. V was trimmed by 9 bases and J by 4 bases, leaving 12 bases between them. Germline CDR1 and CDR2: LNHDA and SQIVND (reference sequence). The CDR3 protein is CASRGAVNEKLFF. The CDR3 DNA follows: TGTGCCAGCCGGGGGGCCGTTAATGAAAAACTGTTTTTT.

The CDR3, as DNA: TGCAGCGTTGATTGGAGAAATGAGCAGTTCTTC. Amino acids: CSVDWRNEQFF. The chain combines TRBV29-1 with TRBJ2-1, with no clear D. V lost 3 bases to trimming and J lost 7 bases, with 7 bases between them. CDR1 is SQVTM and CDR2 is ANQGSEA in the germline V gene. This CDR3 is built from 11 residues.

This chain joins TRBV9 and TRBJ2-7; 8 nucleotides align to TRBD2. The CDR3 runs to 15 residues. Trimming at V came to 4 bases and at J to 4 bases, leaving 10 bases not matched to a gene. Germline V CDR1 and CDR2: SGDLS, YYNGEE. The CDR3 nucleotides are TGTGCCAGCAGCCCTCGGAGGCGGGAGGATTACGAGCAGTACTTC. This encodes CASSPRRREDYEQYF.

The rearrangement joins TRBV4-1 to TRBJ2-6; TRBD1 matches at 11 bases. Per the germline V gene, CDR1 is MGHRA and CDR2 is YSYEKL. This CDR3 is built from 18 residues. Losses at the gene ends were 4 bases for V and 3 bases for J; bases not matched to a gene: 8. CDR3 protein: CASSPDLDRGHGANVLTF. DNA of the CDR3: TGCGCCAGCAGCCCAGACTTGGACAGGGGGCATGGGGCCAACGTCCTGACTTTC.

This chain links TRBV19 with TRBJ1-2; TRBD1 agrees at 9 bases. With 3 bases clipped from V and 4 bases from J, the junction kept 9 bases outside the gene matches. Germline assignment: CDR1 LNHDA and CDR2 SQIVND (reference sequence). The CDR3 has 16 residues. This CDR3 reads CASSMKDRGPPYGYTF. CDR3 DNA sequence: TGTGCCAGTAGTATGAAGGACAGGGGACCGCCCTATGGCTACACCTTC. Full variable domain (rest looked up from reference TRBV19 and TRBJ1-2): DGGITQSPKYLFRKEGQNVTLSCEQNLNHDAMYWYRQDPGQGLRLIYYSQIVNDFQKGDIAEGYSVSREKKESFPLTVTSAQKNPTAFYLCASSMKDRGPPYGYTFGSGTRLTVV.

This chain joins TRBV5-4 and TRBJ2-1; D unresolved. The V end was cut by 2 bases, the J end by 0 bases, with 3 bases between. CDR3 length: 13 amino acids. Germline-derived CDR1 and CDR2 are SGHNT and YYREEE (reference sequence). CDR3 nucleotide sequence: TGTGCCAGCAGCTTCCGCTCCTACAATGAGCAGTTCTTC. Encoded protein: CASSFRSYNEQFF.

The count of this clone is one. The chain is built from TRBV19 and TRBJ2-1; 7 bases map to TRBD2. V dropped 4 bases and J dropped 4; count of bases not matched to a gene: 19. The CDR3 is 19 residues long. Per the germline V gene, CDR1 is LNHDA and CDR2 is SQIVND (reference sequence). Here the CDR3 reads CASSREGLTSPTGYNEQFF. The CDR3, as DNA: TGTGCCAGTAGTAGGGAGGGATTGACTAGCCCCACGGGGTACAATGAGCAGTTCTTC.

This clone was seen just once. The rearrangement uses TRBV7-6 and TRBJ2-1; 7 positions agree with TRBD2. Losses at the gene ends were 5 bases for V and 5 bases for J; bases not matched to a gene: 9. Germline V gene data show CDR1 as SGHVS and CDR2 as FNYEAQ. The CDR3 extends over 15 amino acids. The CDR3 bases are TGTGCCAGCAGCCTGTTTAACGGGGGGAACAATGAGCAGTTCTTC. Translated: CASSLFNGGNNEQFF.

CDR3: CAWKTSAAAPYNEQFF. The CDR3 region has the DNA TGTGCCTGGAAAACTAGCGCCGCAGCCCCCTACAATGAGCAGTTCTTC. The chain joins TRBV30 to TRBJ2-1, with 7 bases aligning to TRBD2. Trimming took 4 bases from V and 2 from J; bases not matched to a gene: 11. The CDR3 is made up of 16 amino acids. Germline V gene data show CDR1 as GTSNPN and CDR2 as SVGIG (reference sequence). The full variable domain, with the rest looked up from reference TRBV30 and TRBJ2-1, is SQTIHQWPATLVQPVGSPLSLECTVEGTSNPNLYWYRQAAGRGLQLLFYSVGIGQISSEVPQNLSASRPQDRQFILSSKKLLLSDSGFYLCAWKTSAAAPYNEQFFGPGTRLTVL.

The gene calls are TRBV23-1 and TRBJ2-7, with a weak D call TRBD2 (7 bases). TRBV23-1 is identified as an open reading frame with a role that is uncertain. V shed 2 bases and J shed 7 bases, with 24 bases lying between them. There are 17 residues in the CDR3. CDR3 DNA: TGCGCCAGCAGTCAAGGGGGGGGACACCAGTACGGAGGAGAGCAGTACTTC. Residues: CASSQGGGHQYGGEQYF.

V usage is TRBV23-1 and J usage is TRBJ1-5, with D unclear. TRBV23-1 carries the ORF label, with uncertain function. V lost 11 bases, J lost 7 bases, and 12 bases lay in between. The CDR3 is made up of 11 amino acids. The CDR3 protein is CAPPPTQPQHF. The CDR3 region has the DNA TGCGCCCCCCCACCCACACAGCCCCAGCATTTT.

The CDR3 DNA reads as TGTGCCAGTAGTACAGGGACAGGGGGTGGGGGCAATCAGCCCCAGCATTTT. The encoded protein is CASSTGTGGGGNQPQHF. The chain couples TRBV19 to TRBJ1-5, with 11 bases identical to TRBD1. The germline gives CDR1 LNHDA, CDR2 SQIVND (reference sequence). The CDR3 loop spans 17 amino acids. The J segment lost 2 bases and the V segment lost 4 bases, leaving 7 bases of the junction unmatched.

The sample holds one count of this clone. The genes are TRBV19 and TRBJ2-2; a weak D match, TRBD2 (7 bases). V was shortened by 3 bases and J by 7 bases, with 15 bases between the two germline ends. The CDR3 totals 15 residues. The germline V gene encodes CDR1 LNHDA and CDR2 SQIVND (reference sequence). Here the CDR3 DNA reads TGTGCCAGTAGTATGGGGGGGCCCCACGACGGGGAGCTGTTTTTT. This codes for CASSMGGPHDGELFF. The whole variable domain, remainder taken from reference TRBV19 and TRBJ2-2, is DGGITQSPKYLFRKEGQNVTLSCEQNLNHDAMYWYRQDPGQGLRLIYYSQIVNDFQKGDIAEGYSVSREKKESFPLTVTSAQKNPTAFYLCASSMGGPHDGELFFGEGSRLTVL.

V gene TRBV5-1 combines with J gene TRBJ1-3; 7 nucleotides line up with TRBD1. The germline gives CDR1 SGHRS, CDR2 YFSETQ. V shed 0 bases, J shed 3 bases, and the junction held 6 bases outside the gene matches. CDR3 length: 16 residues. CDR3 bases: TGCGCCAGCAGCTTGGAGGGGGCGCTTTATGGAAACACCATATATTTT. This encodes CASSLEGALYGNTIYF.

The V call is TRBV5-4, the J call TRBJ1-4; D uncertain. The CDR3 has 14 residues. Trimming pared 0 bases from V and 6 bases from J, leaving 9 bases between. The germline CDR1 and CDR2 sequences are SGHNT and YYREEE (reference sequence). CDR3 loop: CASSLAGSDEKLFF. The CDR3 coding sequence is TGTGCCAGCAGCTTGGCCGGGTCAGATGAAAAACTGTTTTTT.

Worth noting for this clone: A read error may produce the germline difference seen at one junction end. This sample includes further DNA sequences coding for the same CDR3. This rearrangement joins TRBV25-1 to TRBJ2-7; D is perhaps TRBD2 (5 bases). The CDR3 loop spans 18 amino acids. Germline CDR1 is MGHDK and CDR2 is SYGVNS. Written as DNA, the CDR3 is TGTGCCAGCAGTGATGTGGGCGAGGGTCTTACTTTCTCCTACGAGCAATACTTC. Translation gives CASSDVGEGLTFSYEQYF.

V gene TRBV12-5 combines with J gene TRBJ2-1; 8 bases map to TRBD2. V shed 1 base, J shed 2 bases, and the junction held 4 bases outside the gene matches. This CDR3 has 16 amino acids. Germline-derived CDR1 and CDR2 are LGHNT and FRNRAP. In DNA form, the CDR3 reads TGTGCTAGTGGTTTGGGAAGGACTAGCCCCTACAATGAGCAGTTCTTC. This translates into CASGLGRTSPYNEQFF.

The chain couples TRBV5-6 to TRBJ2-2, with 10 bases fitting TRBD1. The germline CDR1 and CDR2 sequences are SGHDT and YYEEEE. This CDR3 spans 16 amino acids. After removal of 3 bases from V and 1 base from J, the junction contained 3 bases not matched to a gene. The CDR3, as DNA: TGTGCCAGCAGCTGGAGGGACAGGGGGAACACCGGGGAGCTGTTTTTT. Its translation is CASSWRDRGNTGELFF.

The rearrangement links TRBV7-8 to TRBJ2-3; no clear D. CDR1 is SGHVS, CDR2 FQNEAQ, per germline. The CDR3 is 16 amino acids. V was cut by 1 base and J by 0 bases, with 11 bases left in between. In nucleotides, the CDR3 is TGTGCCAGCAGCTTAGGAATGAAACAAAGCACAGATACGCAGTATTTT. This gives the protein CASSLGMKQSTDTQYF. Looking up the rest from reference TRBV7-8 and TRBJ2-3 gives the full variable domain: GAGVSQSPRYKVAKRGQDVALRCDPISGHVSLFWYQQALGQGPEFLTYFQNEAQLDKSGLPSDRFFAERPEGSVSTLKIQRTQQEDSAVYLCASSLGMKQSTDTQYFGPGTRLTVL.

The chain joins TRBV5-1 to TRBJ2-7; D might be TRBD2 (6 bases). Germline V CDR1 and CDR2: SGHRS, YFSETQ. Trimming cost V 4 bases and J 5 bases, with 19 bases left between them. The CDR3 totals 15 residues. The CDR3, as DNA: TGCGCCAGCAGCCCCATTTGCGGGGAAGCCGACGAGCAGTACTTC. As protein: CASSPICGEADEQYF.

This clone was seen more than once but under ten times. V gene TRBV28 combines with J gene TRBJ2-6, with D unclear. V lost 0 bases and J lost 0, with 3 bases in between. The CDR3 contains 15 residues. In germline, CDR1 is MDHEN, CDR2 SYDVKM. CDR3 in amino acids: CASSLWSSGANVLTF. The CDR3 region has the DNA TGTGCCAGCAGTTTATGGAGCTCTGGGGCCAACGTCCTGACTTTC.

The rearrangement uses TRBV5-1 and TRBJ2-7, with TRBD2 matching 9 bases. The CDR3 has 15 amino acids. In germline, CDR1 is SGHRS, CDR2 YFSETQ. The V gene end was trimmed by 0 bases and the J gene end by 4 bases; junction bases not matched to a gene: 5. For the CDR3, the DNA is TGCGCCAGCAGCTTGGGGGCGGGAGGGCGGTACGAGCAGTACTTC. Encoded protein: CASSLGAGGRYEQYF.

CDR3 amino acids: CASSIADRSITDTQYF. The CDR3 coding sequence is TGTGCCAGTAGTATAGCGGACAGGTCGATCACAGATACGCAGTATTTT. This chain connects TRBV19 to TRBJ2-3; 7 bases fit TRBD1. CDR3 length: 16 residues. V lost 1 base, J lost 2 bases, and 6 bases stayed unmatched. Germline V gene sequence: CDR1 LNHDA, CDR2 SQIVND (reference sequence).

The V and J genes are TRBV27 and TRBJ1-2; D unclear. V was pared by 0 bases and J by 4 bases, with 15 bases between. This CDR3 comprises 16 residues. Germline values: CDR1 MNHEY, CDR2 SMNVEV (reference sequence). CDR3 region: CASSLSPRNNIYGYTF. CDR3 sequence (DNA): TGTGCCAGCAGTTTATCTCCCAGGAATAATATCTATGGCTACACCTTC.

This chain links TRBV5-1 with TRBJ2-1; 9 bases are a match to TRBD1. Germline V gene sequence: CDR1 SGHRS, CDR2 YFSETQ. V dropped 4 bases and J dropped 4; count of bases not matched to a gene: 12. The CDR3 runs to 17 residues. The CDR3 bases are TGCGCCAGCAGCCTGGGACAGGGAGAACGCTGTTACAATGAGCAGTTCTTC. Translated: CASSLGQGERCYNEQFF.